These T cell receptor beta chains were read from a single sample in a study of blood T cell repertoires in COVID-19. The assay was immunoSEQ multiplex PCR, and TCRdb's table has in-frame clones only and misses some. The sample consists of 7,900 or so clones, approximately 80% of them appearing once. Sequencing input: peripheral blood. The source of these receptors is a human donor in a cohort sampled during active COVID-19. Each CDR3 is given with its conserved first and last residue. The order of the fields is D gene, V gene, clone size, J gene, CDR3 protein, CDR3 DNA. The D gene is left open where the match is weak. Clone size is not always given. Where it is, it says once, few, many or a class for expanded clones.

D: NA; V: TRBV6-5; size: NA; J: TRBJ1-2; CDR3: CATFQGYGYTF; DNA: TGTGCCACCTTTCAGGGCTATGGCTACACCTTC
D: NA; V: TRBV7-8; size: once; J: TRBJ1-1; CDR3: CASSFPGGLNTEAFF; DNA: TGTGCCAGCAGCTTCCCTGGGGGCCTGAACACTGAAGCTTTCTTT
D: TRBD1; V: TRBV27; size: NA; J: TRBJ1-2; CDR3: CASSLLSTGNYGYTF; DNA: TGTGCCAGCAGTCTCCTTTCGACAGGGAACTATGGCTACACCTTC
D: NA; V: TRBV7-9; size: NA; J: TRBJ1-4; CDR3: CASSPGVGEKLFF; DNA: TGTGCCAGCAGCCCAGGGGTCGGAGAAAAACTGTTTTTT
D: TRBD2; V: TRBV6-2/TRBV6-3; size: once; J: TRBJ2-1; CDR3: CASSPRLAGVLNEQFF; DNA: TGTGCCAGCAGTCCCCGACTAGCGGGGGTACTCAATGAGCAGTTCTTC
D: NA; V: TRBV5-1; size: NA; J: TRBJ1-2; CDR3: CASSSETVIYGYTF; DNA: TGCGCCAGCAGCTCTGAGACAGTGATCTATGGCTACACCTTC
D: NA; V: TRBV4-3; size: once; J: TRBJ2-5; CDR3: CASSLALGGRETQYF; DNA: TGCGCCAGCAGCCTAGCCCTAGGGGGTAGAGAGACCCAGTACTTC
D: TRBD2; V: TRBV24-1; size: NA; J: TRBJ2-1; CDR3: CATSEGLAGGNEQFF; DNA: TGTGCCACCAGTGAAGGGCTAGCGGGAGGCAATGAGCAGTTCTTC
D: NA; V: TRBV6-1; size: NA; J: TRBJ2-5; CDR3: CASSEALGAGRQETQYF; DNA: TGTGCCAGCAGTGAAGCGCTCGGGGCAGGGAGGCAAGAGACCCAGTACTTC
D: TRBD2; V: TRBV6-5; size: NA; J: TRBJ2-3; CDR3: CASSRVAGLDTQYF; DNA: TGTGCCAGCAGTAGAGTAGCGGGGTTGGATACGCAGTATTTT
D: NA; V: TRBV5-6; size: NA; J: TRBJ1-1; CDR3: CASSLLRRGNTEAFF; DNA: TGTGCCAGCAGTCTTCTTCGACGGGGGAACACTGAAGCTTTCTTT
D: TRBD1; V: TRBV10-3; size: NA; J: TRBJ2-7; CDR3: CAISVRGRDEQYF; DNA: TGTGCCATCAGTGTCAGGGGGCGAGACGAGCAGTACTTC
D: TRBD2; V: TRBV18; size: once; J: TRBJ2-1; CDR3: CASSPPSSGGAQGEQFF; DNA: TGTGCCAGCTCACCGCCGAGTAGCGGGGGCGCCCAGGGTGAGCAGTTCTTC
D: TRBD1; V: TRBV6-2/TRBV6-3; size: NA; J: TRBJ2-7; CDR3: CASSYRPGQGYEQYF; DNA: TGTGCCAGCAGTTACCGGCCGGGACAGGGTTACGAGCAGTACTTC
D: TRBD1; V: TRBV7-2; size: NA; J: TRBJ2-2; CDR3: CASSFSGTGNTGELFF; DNA: TGTGCCAGCAGCTTCTCCGGGACAGGGAACACCGGGGAGCTGTTTTTT
D: TRBD1; V: TRBV11-2; size: NA; J: TRBJ2-1; CDR3: CASSLGRGTENNEQFF; DNA: TGTGCCAGCAGCTTAGGAAGGGGGACAGAAAACAATGAGCAGTTCTTC
D: NA; V: TRBV19; size: NA; J: TRBJ2-6; CDR3: CASSIGSGANVLTF; DNA: TGTGCCAGTAGTATCGGCTCTGGGGCCAACGTCCTGACTTTC